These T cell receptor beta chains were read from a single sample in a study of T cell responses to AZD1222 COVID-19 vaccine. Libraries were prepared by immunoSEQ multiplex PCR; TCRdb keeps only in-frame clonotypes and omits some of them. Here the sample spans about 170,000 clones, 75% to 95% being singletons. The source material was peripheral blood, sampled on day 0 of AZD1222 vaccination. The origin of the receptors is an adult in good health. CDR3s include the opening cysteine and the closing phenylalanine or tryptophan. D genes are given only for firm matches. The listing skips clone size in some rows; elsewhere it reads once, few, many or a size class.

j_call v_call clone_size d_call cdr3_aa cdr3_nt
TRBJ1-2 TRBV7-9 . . CASSLNSQNYGYTF TGTGCCAGCAGCTTAAACAGCCAGAACTATGGCTACACCTTC
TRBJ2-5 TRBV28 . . CASQTGEETQYF TGTGCCAGCCAAACGGGGGAAGAGACCCAGTACTTC
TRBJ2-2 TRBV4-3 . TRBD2 CASSQVNSGGPNTGELFF TGCGCCAGCAGCCAAGTTAACAGCGGGGGGCCGAACACCGGGGAGCTGTTTTTT
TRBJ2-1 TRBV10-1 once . CASSDSGDTVNEQFF TGCGCCAGCAGTGACTCGGGGGACACTGTCAATGAGCAGTTCTTC
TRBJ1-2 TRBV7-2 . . CASSLDPGYYGYTF TGTGCCAGCAGCTTAGATCCAGGATACTATGGCTACACCTTC
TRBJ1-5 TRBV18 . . CASSSELPGGNQPQHF TGTGCCAGCTCATCCGAGCTCCCCGGGGGCAATCAGCCCCAGCATTTT
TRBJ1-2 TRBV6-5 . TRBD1 CASSLTTGGGSGYTF TGTGCCAGCAGCCTAACGACAGGGGGCGGCTCTGGCTACACCTTC
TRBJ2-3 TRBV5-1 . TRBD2 CASSRQSPTSGYTDTQYF TGCGCCAGCAGCAGACAATCCCCGACTAGCGGGTACACAGATACGCAGTATTTT
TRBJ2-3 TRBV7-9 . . CASSLLGARSTDTQYF TGTGCCAGCAGCTTGTTAGGGGCTAGAAGCACAGATACGCAGTATTTT
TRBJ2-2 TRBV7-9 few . CASSLALRVPNTGELFF TGTGCCAGCAGCTTAGCGTTAAGAGTACCGAACACCGGGGAGCTGTTTTTT
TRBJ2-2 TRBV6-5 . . CASGGRDRNTGELFF TGTGCCAGCGGGGGGAGGGACAGGAACACCGGGGAGCTGTTTTTT
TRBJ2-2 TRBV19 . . CASSEGTPPNTGELFF TGTGCCAGTTCCGAAGGGACGCCCCCGAACACCGGGGAGCTGTTTTTT
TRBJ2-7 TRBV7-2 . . CASSDRTESSYEQYF TGTGCCAGCAGCGACCGGACCGAGAGCTCCTACGAGCAGTACTTC
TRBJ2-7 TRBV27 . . CASTSGNYEQYF TGTGCCAGCACTTCTGGGAACTACGAGCAGTACTTC
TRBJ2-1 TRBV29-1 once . CSAFRRGGPNNEQFF TGCAGCGCGTTTCGGAGGGGGGGGCCTAACAATGAGCAGTTCTTC
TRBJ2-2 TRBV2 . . CASTNGNTGELFF TGTGCCAGCACAAACGGAAACACCGGGGAGCTGTTTTTT
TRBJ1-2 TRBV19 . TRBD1 CASSTDRVVGYGYTF TGTGCCAGTAGTACGGACAGGGTTGTGGGCTATGGCTACACCTTC
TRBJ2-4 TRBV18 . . CASSPPPSQTKNIQYF TGTGCCAGCTCACCACCTCCGAGCCAAACCAAAAACATTCAGTACTTC
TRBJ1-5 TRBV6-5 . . CASSGTRDQPQHF TGTGCCAGCAGCGGAACGAGGGATCAGCCCCAGCATTTT
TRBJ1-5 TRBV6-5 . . CASKEDRSNQPQHF TGTGCCAGCAAAGAGGACAGAAGCAATCAGCCCCAGCATTTT
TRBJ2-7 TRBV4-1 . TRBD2 CASSLVRKGLAGTDEQYF TGCGCCAGCAGCCTTGTCCGTAAGGGACTAGCGGGGACGGACGAGCAGTACTTC
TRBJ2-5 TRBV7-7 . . CASRAGGQETQYF TGTGCTAGCAGGGCTGGAGGCCAAGAGACCCAGTACTTC
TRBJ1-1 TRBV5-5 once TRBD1 CASSWGQGMNTEAFF TGTGCCAGCAGCTGGGGACAGGGAATGAACACTGAAGCTTTCTTT
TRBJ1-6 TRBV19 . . CASSVRGSPLHF TGTGCCAGTAGTGTTCGCGGTTCACCCCTCCACTTT
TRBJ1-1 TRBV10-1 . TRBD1 CASRAGTDTEAFF TGCGCCAGCAGAGCGGGGACAGACACTGAAGCTTTCTTT
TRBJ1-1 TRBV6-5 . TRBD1 CASRSGTGAFEAFF TGTGCCAGCAGATCCGGGACAGGGGCCTTTGAAGCTTTCTTT
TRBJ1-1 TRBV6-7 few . CASSYRRGPIEGRAEAFF TGTGCCAGCAGTTACCGGAGAGGCCCTATCGAGGGGAGGGCTGAAGCTTTCTTT
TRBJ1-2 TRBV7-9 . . CASSLFLGAGYGYTF TGTGCCAGCAGCTTATTTCTGGGGGCGGGCTATGGCTACACCTTC
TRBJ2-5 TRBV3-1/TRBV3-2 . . CASSLRGLGGETQYF TGTGCCAGCAGCCTGCGGGGACTGGGGGGAGAGACCCAGTACTTC
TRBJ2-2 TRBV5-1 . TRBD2 CASSPRTSYDTGELFF TGCGCCAGCAGCCCGAGGACTAGTTATGACACCGGGGAGCTGTTTTTT
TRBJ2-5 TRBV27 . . CASSPRETGYLARYQETQYF TGTGCCAGCAGTCCTCGGGAGACAGGGTATCTGGCCCGGTACCAAGAGACCCAGTACTTC
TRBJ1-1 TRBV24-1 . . CATSPSGGAAEAFF TGTGCCACCAGTCCTAGTGGAGGGGCAGCCGAAGCTTTCTTT
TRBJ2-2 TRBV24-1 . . CATSDSSRDTGELFF TGTGCCACCAGTGATTCGAGCAGAGACACCGGGGAGCTGTTTTTT
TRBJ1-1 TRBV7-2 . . CASSYSGSAEAFF TGTGCCAGCAGCTATTCAGGGAGCGCTGAAGCTTTCTTT
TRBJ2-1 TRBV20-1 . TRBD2 CSASSGGARNEQFF TGCAGTGCTAGTAGCGGGGGGGCCAGGAATGAGCAGTTCTTC
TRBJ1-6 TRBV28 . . CASSLQVSPLHF TGTGCCAGCAGTTTACAAGTCTCACCCCTCCACTTT
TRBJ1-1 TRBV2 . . CASRTDTTGHEAFF TGTGCCAGCAGGACAGACACGACCGGTCACGAAGCTTTCTTT
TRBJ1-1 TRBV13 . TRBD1 CASREGAAEAFF TGTGCCAGCAGAGAGGGGGCGGCTGAAGCTTTCTTT
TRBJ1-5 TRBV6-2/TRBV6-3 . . CASSFRGFDSNQPQHF TGTGCCAGCAGTTTCCGGGGTTTTGATAGCAATCAGCCCCAGCATTTT
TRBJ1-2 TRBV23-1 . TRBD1 CARYPTGGYGYTF TGCGCCAGATACCCTACAGGGGGGTATGGCTACACCTTC
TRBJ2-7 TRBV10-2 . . CASSEYSEQYF TGCGCCAGCAGTGAGTATTCCGAGCAGTACTTC
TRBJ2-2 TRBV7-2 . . CASSLRLNRAGELFF TGTGCCAGCAGCCTTCGACTAAATAGGGCCGGGGAGCTGTTTTTT
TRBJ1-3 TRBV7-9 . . CASRTAGNTIYF TGTGCCAGCAGGACAGCCGGAAACACCATATATTTT
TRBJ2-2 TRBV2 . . CASRQEGGATSTQFF TGTGCCAGCAGACAAGAGGGGGGGGCTACGTCCACGCAGTTTTTT
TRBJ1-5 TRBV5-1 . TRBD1 CASSLTGEDQPQHF TGCGCCAGCAGCTTGACAGGGGAAGATCAGCCCCAGCATTTT
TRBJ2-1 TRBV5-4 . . CASGSVGGNEQFF TGTGCCAGCGGGTCAGTCGGGGGAAATGAGCAGTTCTTC
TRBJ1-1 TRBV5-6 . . CASSLEPGQNTEAFF TGTGCCAGCAGCTTGGAACCGGGACAGAACACTGAAGCTTTCTTT
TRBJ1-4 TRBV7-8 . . CASSHVRRGGTNEKLFF TGTGCCAGCAGCCACGTGAGGAGGGGTGGCACTAATGAAAAACTGTTTTTT